This record looks at one T cell receptor beta chain sequence and its context. Germline V gene lookup returns CDR1 MNHEY and CDR2 SMNVEV (reference sequence). This CDR3 comprises 14 residues. V was clipped by 3 bases and J by 4 bases, with 11 bases between them. Noted time point: before trial treatment. Donors received nivolumab, ipilimumab, aspirin, low-dose cyclophosphamide and low-dose radiotherapy. Alpha and beta chains were covered, as first-strand cDNA relied on TRAV- and TRBV-specific primers. The PCR that amplified TCRs ran for about 20 cycles, relying on a constant-region primer and a V-primer adapter. TCRdb re-derived calls from the reads in MiXCR, one entry per CDR3 protein. This repertoire shows fewer than 95,000 distinct CDR3 sequences, 9.4% found once; its top ten account for around 1%. The record originates from a study of low-dose radiotherapy and immunotherapy resistance in tumors. The wider study: Patients received cyclophosphamide 200 mg/m2 intravenously every two weeks, the day before radiation-immunotherapy. Every day for four cycles from cycle 1 day 1, patients took 300 mg of oral aspirin.

Sequencing used PBMCs, obtained before treatment. The TCR sequence derives from a male donor with prostate cancer. The chain has TRBV27 and TRBJ2-3, with unresolved D. The CDR3: CASSFYYMADTQYF. The CDR3 DNA reads as TGTGCCAGCAGTTTTTATTACATGGCAGATACGCAGTATTTT.